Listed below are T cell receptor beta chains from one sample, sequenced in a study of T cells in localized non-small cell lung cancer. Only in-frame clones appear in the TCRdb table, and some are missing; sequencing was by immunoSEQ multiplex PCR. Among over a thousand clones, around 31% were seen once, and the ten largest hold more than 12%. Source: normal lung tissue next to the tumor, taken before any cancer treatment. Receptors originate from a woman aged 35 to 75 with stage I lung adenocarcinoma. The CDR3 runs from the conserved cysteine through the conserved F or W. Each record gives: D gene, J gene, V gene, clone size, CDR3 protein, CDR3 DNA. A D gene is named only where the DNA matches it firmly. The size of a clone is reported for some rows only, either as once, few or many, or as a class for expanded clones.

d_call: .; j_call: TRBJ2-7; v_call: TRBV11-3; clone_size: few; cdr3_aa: CASSPSSFRYYEQYF; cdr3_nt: TGTGCCAGCAGTCCCAGCAGCTTCCGATACTACGAGCAGTACTTC
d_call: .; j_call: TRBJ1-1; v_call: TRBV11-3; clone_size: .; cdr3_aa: CASSLPGGDTEAFF; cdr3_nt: TGTGCCAGCAGCTTACCCGGGGGGGACACTGAAGCTTTCTTT
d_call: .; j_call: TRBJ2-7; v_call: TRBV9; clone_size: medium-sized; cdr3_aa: CASSVVPSSYEQYF; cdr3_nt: TGTGCCAGCAGCGTAGTCCCAAGCTCCTACGAGCAGTACTTC
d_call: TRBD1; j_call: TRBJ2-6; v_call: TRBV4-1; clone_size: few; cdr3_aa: CASSQSGTGGSGANVLTF; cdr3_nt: TGCGCCAGCAGCCAATCCGGGACAGGGGGCTCTGGGGCCAACGTCCTGACTTTC
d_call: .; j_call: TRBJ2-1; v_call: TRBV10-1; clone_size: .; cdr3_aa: CASSEGLEQFF; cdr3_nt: TGCGCCAGCAGTGAGGGCCTGGAGCAGTTCTTC
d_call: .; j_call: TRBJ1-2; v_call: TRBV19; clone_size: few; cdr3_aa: CASRHPDGSKGYTF; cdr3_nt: TGTGCCAGTCGCCACCCAGACGGGTCCAAGGGCTACACCTTC
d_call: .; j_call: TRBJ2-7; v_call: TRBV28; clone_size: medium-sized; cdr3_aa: CASTPTDSYEQYF; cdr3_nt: TGTGCCAGCACCCCCACGGACAGCTACGAGCAGTACTTC
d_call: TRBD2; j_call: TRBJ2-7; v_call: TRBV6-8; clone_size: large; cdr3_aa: CASSERLAGLYEQYF; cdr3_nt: TGTGCCAGCAGTGAGAGACTAGCGGGGTTATACGAGCAGTACTTC
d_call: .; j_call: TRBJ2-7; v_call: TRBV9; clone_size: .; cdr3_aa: CASSVVPSSYEQYF; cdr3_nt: TGTGCCAGCAGCGTAGTACCTAGTAGTTACGAGCAGTACTTC
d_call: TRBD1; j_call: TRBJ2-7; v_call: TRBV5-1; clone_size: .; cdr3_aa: CASRSTGDSYEQYF; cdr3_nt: TGCGCCAGCAGGTCTACAGGGGACTCCTACGAGCAGTACTTC
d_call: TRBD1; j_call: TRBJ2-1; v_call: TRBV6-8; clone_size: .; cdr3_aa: CASSQTGNNEQFF; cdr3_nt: TGTGCCAGCAGCCAGACAGGGAATAATGAGCAGTTCTTC
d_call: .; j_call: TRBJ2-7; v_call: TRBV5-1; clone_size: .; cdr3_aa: CASSPEGGSSYEQYF; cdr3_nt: TGCGCCAGCAGCCCGGAGGGGGGATCCTCCTACGAGCAGTACTTC